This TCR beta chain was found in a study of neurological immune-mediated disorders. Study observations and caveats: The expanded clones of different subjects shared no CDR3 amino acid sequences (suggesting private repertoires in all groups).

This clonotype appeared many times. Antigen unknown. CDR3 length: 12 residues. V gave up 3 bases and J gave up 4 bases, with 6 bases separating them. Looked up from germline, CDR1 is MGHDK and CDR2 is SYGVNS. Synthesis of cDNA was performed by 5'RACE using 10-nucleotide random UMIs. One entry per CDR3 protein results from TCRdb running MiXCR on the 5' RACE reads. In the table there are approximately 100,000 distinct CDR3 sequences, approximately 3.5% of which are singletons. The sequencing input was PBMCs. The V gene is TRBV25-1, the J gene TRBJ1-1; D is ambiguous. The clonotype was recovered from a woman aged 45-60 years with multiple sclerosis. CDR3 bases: TGTGCCAGCAGTGAGGGCGGCACTGAAGCTTTCTTT. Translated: CASSEGGTEAFF.